These 5 T cell receptor beta chains were sequenced from one sample in a study of shared clonotypes between healthy human individuals. Sequenced by immunoSEQ multiplex PCR; TCRdb stores in-frame clones only, minus some. Of roughly 2.2 million clones listed, under 95% are singletons. The sample was naive CD4+ T cells from PBMCs. Subset given: CD45RA+ positively selected. The receptors come from a man aged 18-30 years in good health. Some clones in this sample may be carry-over from other donors' samples.

This chain joins TRBV27 and TRBJ1-5, with 10 bases fitting TRBD1. Germline CDR1 is MNHEY and CDR2 is SMNVEV (reference sequence). The CDR3 covers 14 residues. Trimming at V came to 5 bases and at J to 6 bases, leaving 4 bases not matched to a gene. The CDR3 DNA reads TGTGCCAGCAGTCCTAGGGACAGGGGTCAGCCCCAGCATTTT. It specifies CASSPRDRGQPQHF.

As for this clone: The sample has other DNA sequences that encode this CDR3 too. V gene TRBV28 combines with J gene TRBJ1-2; D is uncertain. From germline, CDR1 is MDHEN and CDR2 SYDVKM. Trimming shortened V by 3 bases and J by 6 bases, and 11 bases separated the two germline ends. This CDR3 comprises 13 residues. This CDR3 is CASSFRAGHGYTF. CDR3 nucleotides: TGTGCCAGCAGTTTTCGGGCAGGTCATGGCTACACCTTC.

This clone appeared a single time. The chain has TRBV7-9 and TRBJ2-7; 12 nucleotides match TRBD1. J gave up 4 bases and V 8 bases, and 3 bases lay outside the gene matches. CDR1 SEHNR and CDR2 FQNEAQ come from the germline V gene (reference sequence). The CDR3 sequence is 13 residues long. CDR3 loop: CASGTGGGYEQYF. The CDR3 DNA reads as TGTGCCAGCGGGACAGGGGGCGGGTACGAGCAGTACTTC.

The V and J genes are TRBV6-6 and TRBJ2-5, with D hard to call. Trimming took off 2 bases at V and 5 bases at J, with 3 bases between the two ends. Germline CDR1 MNHNY, CDR2 SVGAGI (reference sequence). The CDR3 contains 11 residues. The CDR3 here is CASSYKETQYF. The CDR3 nucleotides are TGTGCCAGCAGTTACAAGGAGACCCAGTACTTC.

V is TRBV7-9 and J is TRBJ2-2; 7 nucleotides line up with TRBD2. V lost 3 bases, J lost 6 bases, and 1 base stayed unmatched. CDR3 length: 13 residues. In germline, CDR1 is SEHNR, CDR2 FQNEAQ (reference sequence). For the CDR3, the DNA is TGTGCCAGCAGCTTCGCGGGAGCCGGGGAGCTGTTTTTT. Its translation is CASSFAGAGELFF.